This T cell receptor beta chain appears in the sequencing data of a study of identical twins. TCRdb called the 5' RACE reads again in MiXCR, with one record for every CDR3 protein. The table lists about 220,000 distinct CDR3 sequences, 6.5% of them singletons. This clonotype was counted ten times or more. Germline V gene lookup returns CDR1 MDHEN and CDR2 SYDVKM. The CDR3 is 13 amino acids. V was clipped by 6 bases and J by 4 bases; unmatched bases: 5. The sample was also linked to a second study, of T cells expressing NK-cell markers. This second report adds: The CD3+CD56-NKG2C+ fraction of several donors was also led by these clonotypes.

Sequencing used CD8+ T cells sorted from blood. V is TRBV28 and J is TRBJ2-7; 8 bases match TRBD1. The receptor was derived from a woman between 18 and 29 years old in good health. CDR3 nucleotides: TGTGCCAGCAGCGTCAGGGGGCTGTACGAGCAGTACTTC. Translated: CASSVRGLYEQYF. Complete variable domain (other parts from reference TRBV28 and TRBJ2-7): DVKVTQSSRYLVKRTGEKVFLECVQDMDHENMFWYRQDPGLGLRLIYFSYDVKMKEKGDIPEGYSVSREKKERFSLILESASTNQTSMYLCASSVRGLYEQYFGPGTRLTVT.